The entry that follows covers one T cell receptor (beta chain) sequence. Its cognate antigen is unknown. Collection occurred without any documented infections or immune events in donors. The data are from a study of identifying expanded T cells in peripheral blood. Profiling relied on immunoSEQ multiplex PCR, and the TCRdb table lists in-frame clones only, not all of them. Here the sample spans 80,000 to 90,000 clones, 86% being singletons. Broader study findings: Differentially abundant clones: approximately 1.3 between replicates, around 16 at roughly 13 days, around 20 at four. Variance in clone template counts between two-week samples significantly increased with total template count across all healthy donors.

The CDR3 covers 14 residues. The germline V and J ends were trimmed by 7 bases and 8 bases, with 15 bases remaining between them. CDR1 and CDR2 (germline): SGHTA, FQGNSA. The V and J genes are TRBV7-2 and TRBJ1-6; tentative D call: TRBD1 (5 bases). The sequence came from a person aged 18 to 75 in good health. Sample: blood. For the CDR3, the DNA is TGTGCCAGCACCGTCCAGGGCGCAGATTCACCCCTCCACTTT. Translating gives CASTVQGADSPLHF.